This TCR beta chain was captured by sequencing in a study of blood T cell repertoires in COVID-19. Study background: Sources were T cells, B-cell-depleted T cells, or PBMCs; the material itself was cDNA or gDNA.

A note on this clone: The same CDR3 arises from other DNA sequences in this sample as well.

The method was immunoSEQ multiplex PCR; TCRdb's version includes in-frame clones alone and lacks a portion of them. The sample has around 280,000 clones; about 86% are singletons. CDR1 SGHTA and CDR2 FQGNSA come from the germline V gene. V lost 4 bases, J lost 1 base, and 1 base stayed unmatched. This CDR3 contains 14 residues. This receptor was taken from a woman in her 30s who had recovered from COVID-19. The sequenced material came from peripheral blood. This chain joins TRBV7-2 and TRBJ1-5; 7 bases agree with TRBD1. In DNA, the CDR3 is TGTGCCAGCAGCTCGACAGGGAGCAATCAGCCCCAGCATTTT. It yields the protein CASSSTGSNQPQHF.